This TCR beta chain was sequenced for a study of shared clonotypes between healthy human individuals. Across the whole study: Each donor's CD8 memory used one plate, CD8 naive two, each CD4 subset three.

Regarding this clone: Its specificity is not known.

Study results and limitations: Relative to their counterparts shared across all four donors, non-shared clonotypes exhibited diminished generation probabilities.

Each sorted subset replicate got 200 ng genomic DNA, about 33,000 genomes. How the authors handled the data: Filtering differed, since immunoSEQ gave only junction sequences and no quality scores. Sequenced by immunoSEQ multiplex PCR; TCRdb stores in-frame clones only, minus some. That table supplies the V and J calls and clone size; D and trimming were determined from the DNA. The sample contains hundreds of thousands of clones, roughly 84% of which appear only once. Germline CDR1 SGDLS, CDR2 YYNGEE. CDR3 length: 15 residues. V was cut by 4 bases and J by 3 bases, with 16 bases left in between. Sequences were obtained from memory CD8+ T cells sorted from blood. The subset here: CD45RO+ cells pooled with CCR7-negative TemRA cells. This chain joins TRBV9 and TRBJ1-1; D gene uncertain. The sequence derives from a man aged 18 to 29 in good health. CDR3 residues: CASSPEDQRYTEAFF. DNA of the CDR3: TGTGCCAGCAGCCCTGAGGACCAGAGGTACACTGAAGCTTTCTTT. The entire variable domain, with the rest obtained from reference TRBV9 and TRBJ1-1, is as follows: DSGVTQTPKHLITATGQRVTLRCSPRSGDLSVYWYQQSLDQGLQFLIQYYNGEERAKGNILERFSAQQFPDLHSELNLSSLELGDSALYFCASSPEDQRYTEAFFGQGTRLTVV.